A single sample is the source of the 25 T cell receptor beta chains below, sequenced in a study of blood T cell repertoires in COVID-19. Only in-frame clones appear in the TCRdb table, and some are missing; sequencing was by immunoSEQ multiplex PCR. The sample carries 350,000 to 400,000 clones, about 90% recorded once. Sequences were obtained from PBMCs or T cells enriched from blood (not recorded which). These receptors were collected from a woman aged 30 to 39 who had recovered from COVID-19.

The chain links TRBV2 to TRBJ2-5; TRBD1 agrees at 10 bases. This CDR3 is built from 15 residues. After removal of 6 bases from V and 5 bases from J, the junction contained 9 bases not matched to a gene. CDR1 and CDR2 from the germline V gene are SNHLY and FYNNEI. CDR3 in amino acids: CASRGRQGASETQYF. The CDR3 DNA is TGTGCCAGCAGGGGGAGACAGGGGGCGTCGGAGACCCAGTACTTC.

The chain carries TRBV6-5 and TRBJ1-6; no reliable D call. V dropped 0 bases and J dropped 8 bases, with 11 bases sitting between them. The CDR3 covers 15 residues. The germline CDR1 and CDR2 sequences are MNHEY and SVGAGI. CDR3 region: CASSYSKASDSPLHF. The CDR3 nucleotides are TGTGCCAGCAGTTACTCGAAGGCCAGCGATTCACCCCTCCACTTT.

The chain uses TRBV30 and TRBJ1-5; perhaps TRBD1 as D (6 bases). The CDR3 runs to 15 residues. Trimming took 3 bases from V and 5 from J, leaving 17 bases between them. Germline V lookup: CDR1 GTSNPN, CDR2 SVGIG (reference sequence). The CDR3 here is CAWRGAGNRDQPQHF. The CDR3 region has the DNA TGTGCCTGGAGGGGGGCAGGTAACCGGGATCAGCCCCAGCATTTT.

The J gene is TRBJ2-1, the V gene TRBV3-1 (or the pseudogene TRBV3-2), with D possibly matching TRBD2 (6 bases). Germline V gene data show CDR1 as LGHDT and CDR2 as YNNKEL (reference sequence). The CDR3 is made up of 15 amino acids. Trimming removed 3 bases from V and 0 bases from J, with 9 bases in between. The CDR3: CASSHAGSSYNEQFF. In DNA form, the CDR3 reads TGTGCCAGCAGCCATGCGGGAAGCTCCTACAATGAGCAGTTCTTC.

This chain joins TRBV2 and TRBJ1-3; 10 bases line up with TRBD1. CDR1 is SNHLY, CDR2 FYNNEI, per germline. With V trimmed by 7 bases and J by 3 bases, 6 bases remained unmatched. This CDR3 contains 15 residues. Here the CDR3 reads CASTLDRGLGNTIYF. DNA for the CDR3: TGTGCCAGCACTTTAGACAGGGGGCTTGGAAACACCATATATTTT.

The CDR3 nucleotides read TGTGCCAGCAGCTTAGATCGGGACAGGGGCCACGAGCAGTACTTC. It is translated as CASSLDRDRGHEQYF. The V gene is TRBV11-2, the J gene TRBJ2-7; 10 bases agree with TRBD1. V trimming: 0 bases; J trimming: 5 bases; junction bases outside the gene matches: 4. This CDR3 is 15 amino acids long. Germline V gives CDR1 SGHAT, CDR2 FQNNGV.

This clone appeared a single time. J is TRBJ1-1 and V is TRBV7-9; 8 positions agree with TRBD1. CDR3 length: 14 amino acids. CDR1 and CDR2 (germline): SEHNR, FQNEAQ (reference sequence). With V trimmed by 2 bases and J by 7 bases, 6 bases remained unmatched. CDR3 loop: CASSLSQGAVEAFF. CDR3 coding DNA: TGTGCCAGCAGCTTAAGCCAGGGGGCCGTTGAAGCTTTCTTT.

The rearrangement joins TRBV19 to TRBJ2-3; 7 nucleotides line up with TRBD1. CDR1 is LNHDA, CDR2 SQIVND, per germline (reference sequence). The ends lost 4 bases at V and 0 bases at J; junction bases unmatched: 4. CDR3 size: 15 residues. The DNA for the CDR3 is TGTGCCAGTAGTACGACAGGGCCTAGCACAGATACGCAGTATTTT. This translates into CASSTTGPSTDTQYF.

The DNA for the CDR3 is TGTGCCAGCAGCCAAGGGGTAACTAGCGGGCTCACAAGGGTTACAGATACGCAGTATTTT. Translating it yields CASSQGVTSGLTRVTDTQYF. J is TRBJ2-3 and V is TRBV3-1 (or the pseudogene TRBV3-2); TRBD2 matches at 9 bases. With V trimmed by 1 base and J by 3 bases, 17 bases remained unmatched. CDR3 size: 20 residues. From germline, CDR1 is LGHDT and CDR2 YNNKEL (reference sequence).

This clone was picked up a small number of times. The chain couples TRBV7-8 to TRBJ2-1, with TRBD2 identical over 8 bases. V lost 4 bases, J lost 10 bases, and 18 bases stayed unmatched. The V gene's germline CDR1 is SGHVS and CDR2 FQNEAQ. CDR3 length equals 17 residues. CDR3 nucleotides: TGTGCCAGCAGCTACGATATAAGCATTGGGCTAGCGGGCGAGCAGTTCTTC. Residues: CASSYDISIGLAGEQFF.

The V call is TRBV18, the J call TRBJ1-3, with 8 bases lining up with TRBD1. Unmatched junction bases numbered 19, after V lost 8 bases and J lost 7 bases. This CDR3 is 17 amino acids long. Germline CDR1 reads KGHSH; CDR2 reads LQKENI. The CDR3 sequence is CASTPPGTGPSGNTIYF. In DNA, the CDR3 is TGTGCCAGCACTCCGCCGGGGACAGGTCCGTCGGGTAACACCATATATTTT.

This clone has more than one count but fewer than ten. The rearrangement joins TRBV4-1 to TRBJ2-2; the match to TRBD2 covers 11 bases. The junction had 4 bases not matched to a gene; V was cut back by 4 bases and J by 6 bases. Germline V lookup: CDR1 MGHRA, CDR2 YSYEKL. This CDR3 comprises 15 residues. CDR3 amino acids: CASSRLAGGSGELFF. CDR3 bases: TGCGCCAGCAGCCGGCTAGCGGGGGGATCCGGGGAGCTGTTTTTT.

This chain connects TRBV28 to TRBJ1-6, with TRBD1 matching 12 bases. CDR1 is MDHEN and CDR2 is SYDVKM in the germline V gene. The trim removed 5 bases at V and 3 bases at J, leaving 11 bases unmatched. This CDR3 contains 19 residues. The CDR3 region is CASSVRDRGPFLYNSPLHF. The CDR3 nucleotides read TGTGCCAGCAGTGTCCGGGACAGGGGGCCCTTTCTCTATAATTCACCCCTCCACTTT. Full variable domain (missing parts from reference TRBV28 and TRBJ1-6): DVKVTQSSRYLVKRTGEKVFLECVQDMDHENMFWYRQDPGLGLRLIYFSYDVKMKEKGDIPEGYSVSREKKERFSLILESASTNQTSMYLCASSVRDRGPFLYNSPLHFGNGTRLTVT.

V is TRBV27 and J is TRBJ1-1; D unclear. CDR3 length equals 14 residues. CDR1 and CDR2 (germline): MNHEY, SMNVEV (reference sequence). V lost 2 bases and J 6 bases, leaving 13 bases between the germline ends. The CDR3 coding sequence is TGTGCCAGCAGTTTACGCGACGGACTTGCTGAAGCTTTCTTT. This translates into CASSLRDGLAEAFF.

This clone was detected once. V is TRBV27 and J is TRBJ2-6; D is perhaps TRBD1 (5 bases). The CDR3 sequence is 14 residues long. Germline CDR1 is MNHEY and CDR2 is SMNVEV (reference sequence). V lost 6 bases, J lost 0 bases, and 6 bases lay in between. The CDR3 loop reads CASRQDSGANVLTF. The CDR3 DNA reads as TGTGCCAGCAGACAGGACTCTGGGGCCAACGTCCTGACTTTC.

The chain recombines TRBV5-1 with TRBJ2-7; TRBD2 agrees at 14 bases. The CDR3 spans 17 residues. V was pared by 4 bases and J by 0 bases, with 6 bases of the junction left unmatched. Germline CDR1 is SGHRS and CDR2 is YFSETQ. The CDR3 DNA reads TGCGCCAGCAGCGGGACTAGCGGGAGCGATCGCTCCTACGAGCAGTACTTC. It encodes CASSGTSGSDRSYEQYF.

The V call is TRBV7-3, the J call TRBJ1-2; D not certain. V was trimmed by 5 bases and J by 4 bases, leaving 14 bases between them. This CDR3 has 14 residues. Germline V gene sequence: CDR1 SGHTA, CDR2 FQGTGA. CDR3 residues: CASSPSGSGYGYTF. The CDR3 bases are TGTGCCAGCAGCCCCTCGGGGAGCGGCTATGGCTACACCTTC.

V is TRBV6-5 and J is TRBJ2-3; TRBD2 matches 10 bases. The J segment lost 0 bases and the V segment lost 4 bases, leaving 4 bases of the junction unmatched. This CDR3 spans 16 amino acids. Germline assignment: CDR1 MNHEY and CDR2 SVGAGI. The CDR3 nucleotides read TGTGCCAGCAGTTGGGGGACTAGCGAGAGCACAGATACGCAGTATTTT. It specifies CASSWGTSESTDTQYF.

This clone occurred a few times. This chain joins TRBV4-2 and TRBJ1-6, with 8 nucleotides matching TRBD1. Germline CDR1 LGHNA, CDR2 YNFKEQ. The CDR3 is 15 residues long. V shed 1 base, J shed 8 bases, and the junction held 4 bases outside the gene matches. CDR3 sequence: CASSQADRGDSPLHF. The CDR3 DNA follows: TGTGCCAGCAGCCAAGCTGACAGGGGTGATTCACCCCTCCACTTT.

This chain connects TRBV10-2 to TRBJ2-7; TRBD1 might be the D (5 bases). From germline, CDR1 is WSHSY and CDR2 SAAADI. CDR3 length equals 13 residues. V shed 5 bases and J shed 4 bases, with 12 bases lying between them. The CDR3 reads CASSQGGFYEQYF. The CDR3 DNA reads as TGCGCCAGCAGTCAGGGTGGATTTTACGAGCAGTACTTC.

The chain employs TRBV28 and TRBJ1-4, with D tentatively TRBD1 (6 bases). The CDR3 runs 14 residues. The germline V and J ends were trimmed by 4 bases and 4 bases, with 10 bases remaining between them. Germline V gene sequence: CDR1 MDHEN, CDR2 SYDVKM. In DNA, the CDR3 is TGTGCCAGCAGTTGGGACACGCTTAATGAAAAACTGTTTTTT. Translating gives CASSWDTLNEKLFF.

The chain recombines TRBV28 with TRBJ1-5; D might be TRBD1 (5 bases). There are 14 residues in the CDR3. V gave up 3 bases and J gave up 4 bases, with 10 bases separating them. The germline CDR1 and CDR2 sequences are MDHEN and SYDVKM. DNA of the CDR3: TGTGCCAGCAGTTTGCCGGGGACTAATCAGCCCCAGCATTTT. Translated, it gives CASSLPGTNQPQHF.

The V call is TRBV4-1, the J call TRBJ2-1; D unclear. The V gene's germline CDR1 is MGHRA and CDR2 YSYEKL. Trimming shortened V by 0 bases and J by 0 bases, and 6 bases separated the two germline ends. The CDR3 covers 15 residues. This CDR3 reads CASSQESFSYNEQFF. DNA for the CDR3: TGCGCCAGCAGCCAAGAGTCTTTCTCCTACAATGAGCAGTTCTTC.

As concerns this clone: The same CDR3 can be traced to other DNA sequences in this sample. The J gene is TRBJ1-2, the V gene TRBV18; D is perhaps TRBD1 (6 bases). The CDR3 runs to 12 residues. CDR1 and CDR2 (germline): KGHSH, LQKENI. The V gene lost 3 bases and the J gene lost 7 bases, with 9 bases spanning the gap. CDR3 sequence: CASSPLGGGYTF. The CDR3 nucleotides read TGTGCCAGCTCACCTTTAGGGGGTGGCTACACCTTC.

The V gene is TRBV19, the J gene TRBJ2-7; 9 nucleotides agree with TRBD1. V gave up 4 bases and J gave up 3 bases; unmatched junction bases: 7. Germline CDR1 is LNHDA and CDR2 is SQIVND (reference sequence). CDR3 length: 15 amino acids. CDR3 sequence reads: CASSTAGTGIYEQYF. CDR3 bases: TGTGCCAGTAGTACGGCCGGGACAGGGATCTACGAGCAGTACTTC.